This T cell receptor beta chain was captured in a study of T cell repertoires in cytomegalovirus infection. The wider study: An indication of both CMV infection and matching HLA type came from public TCR beta signatures.

TCRdb independently ran MiXCR on the reads; one entry per CDR3 protein. This sample carries a few hundred thousand distinct CDR3 sequences, around 15% of them seen once, and the ten largest clones take roughly 50%. In the case of this clonotype: Antigen: not known.

The study's findings and limits: There were HLA-C-restricted CMV-specific TCR beta clonotypes dominating the ex vivo response. The cumulative frequency of public TCR beta families identified carriers of CMV plus the relevant HLA.

The CDR3 extends over 16 amino acids. Between the trimmed V and J ends, which lost 3 bases and 0 bases, there was a span of 15 bases. Germline CDR1 reads ENHRY; CDR2 reads SYGVKD. The source material was CD8+ T cells from PBMCs. V gene TRBV10-3 combines with J gene TRBJ2-7; unclear D gene. This TCR was sampled from a human donor in good health (CMV status not recorded). Some clones in this sample may be carry-over from other donors' samples. The CDR3 DNA is TGTGCCATCAGTGAAGTAGTAAGTCCCGTCTCCTACGAGCAGTACTTC. As protein: CAISEVVSPVSYEQYF.